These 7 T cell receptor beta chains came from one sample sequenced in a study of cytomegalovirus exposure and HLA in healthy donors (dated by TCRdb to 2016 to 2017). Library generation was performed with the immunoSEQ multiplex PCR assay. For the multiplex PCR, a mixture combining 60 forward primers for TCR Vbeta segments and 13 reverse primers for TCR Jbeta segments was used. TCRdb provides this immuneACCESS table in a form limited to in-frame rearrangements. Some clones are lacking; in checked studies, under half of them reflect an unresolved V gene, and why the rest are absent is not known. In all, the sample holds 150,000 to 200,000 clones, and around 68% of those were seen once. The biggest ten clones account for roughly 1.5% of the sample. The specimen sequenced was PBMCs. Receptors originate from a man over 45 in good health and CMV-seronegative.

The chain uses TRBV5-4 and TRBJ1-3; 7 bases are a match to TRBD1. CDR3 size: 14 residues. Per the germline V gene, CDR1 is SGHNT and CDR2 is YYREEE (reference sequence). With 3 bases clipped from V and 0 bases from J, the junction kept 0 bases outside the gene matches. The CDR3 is CASSSGGSGNTIYF. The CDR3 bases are TGTGCCAGCAGCTCAGGGGGCTCTGGAAACACCATATATTTT.

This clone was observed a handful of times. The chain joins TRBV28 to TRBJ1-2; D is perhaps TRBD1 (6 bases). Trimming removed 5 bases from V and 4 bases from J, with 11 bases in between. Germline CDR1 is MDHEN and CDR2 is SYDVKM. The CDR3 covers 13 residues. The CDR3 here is CASSLGQPYGYTF. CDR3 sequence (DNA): TGTGCCAGCAGTCTCGGACAGCCCTATGGCTACACCTTC.

CDR3 sequence reads: CASSQESGGNTGELFF. DNA of the CDR3: TGCGCCAGCAGCCAAGAAAGTGGAGGGAACACCGGGGAGCTGTTTTTT. The chain couples TRBV4-3 to TRBJ2-2, with a weak D call TRBD2 (5 bases). Per the germline V gene, CDR1 is LGHNA and CDR2 is YSLEER. The V end was cut by 0 bases, the J end by 1 base, with 9 bases between. This CDR3 has 16 residues.

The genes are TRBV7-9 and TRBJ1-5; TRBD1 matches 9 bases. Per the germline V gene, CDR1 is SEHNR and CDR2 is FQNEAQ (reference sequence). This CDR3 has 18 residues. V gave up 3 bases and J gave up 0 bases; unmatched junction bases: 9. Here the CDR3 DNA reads TGTGCCAGCAGCTTTACACCGGGACAGGGCTATAGCAATCAGCCCCAGCATTTT. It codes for CASSFTPGQGYSNQPQHF.

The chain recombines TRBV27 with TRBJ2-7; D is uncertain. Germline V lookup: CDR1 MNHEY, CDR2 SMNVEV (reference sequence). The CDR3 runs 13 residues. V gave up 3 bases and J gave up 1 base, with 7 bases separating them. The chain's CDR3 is CASSFVRSYEQYF. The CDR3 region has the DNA TGTGCCAGCAGTTTTGTGAGATCCTACGAGCAGTACTTC.

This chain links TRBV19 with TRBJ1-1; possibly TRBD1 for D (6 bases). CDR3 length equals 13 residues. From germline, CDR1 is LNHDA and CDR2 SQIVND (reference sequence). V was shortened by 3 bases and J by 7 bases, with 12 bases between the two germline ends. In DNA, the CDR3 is TGTGCCAGTAGTATTAAGGGACAACGTGAAGCTTTCTTT. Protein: CASSIKGQREAFF.

The CDR3 DNA is TGTGCCAGTAAGGGGACAGCCTTCACCGGGGAGCTGTTTTTT. Its protein product is CASKGTAFTGELFF. The rearrangement links TRBV19 to TRBJ2-2; TRBD1 agrees at 7 bases. V shed 7 bases, J shed 4 bases, and the junction held 6 bases outside the gene matches. CDR3 size: 14 residues. The germline CDR1 and CDR2 sequences are LNHDA and SQIVND (reference sequence). Supplemented by reference TRBV19 and TRBJ2-2, the full variable domain reads DGGITQSPKYLFRKEGQNVTLSCEQNLNHDAMYWYRQDPGQGLRLIYYSQIVNDFQKGDIAEGYSVSREKKESFPLTVTSAQKNPTAFYLCASKGTAFTGELFFGEGSRLTVL.